The 30 T cell receptor beta chains presented below share a single source sample, sequenced in a study of beta chain features in type 1 diabetes. Notes on the study in general: Type 1 diabetes patients had moderately but significantly shorter TCRB CDR3s in all four CD4+ subsets.

Expressed TCRB transcripts were sequenced because the isolated RNA had all been reverse transcribed beforehand. Using immunoSEQ multiplex PCR, the repertoire was profiled, and TCRdb retains in-frame clones only, with some absent. Of more than 550,000 clones listed, over 13% are singletons. No antigen has been identified for these receptors. Specimen: naive CD4+ T cells from blood. These receptors were obtained from a man aged 18 to 30 with type 1 diabetes.

This chain connects TRBV4-3 to TRBJ1-2; D unresolved. Germline V gene data show CDR1 as LGHNA and CDR2 as YSLEER. CDR3 length: 15 amino acids. V was shortened by 0 bases and J by 5 bases, with 13 bases between the two germline ends. The CDR3 nucleotides read TGCGCCAGCAGCCAAGATCGCACAGCTTCATATGGCTACACCTTC. Amino acids: CASSQDRTASYGYTF.

This clone was picked up a small number of times. The chain joins TRBV7-2 to TRBJ1-2; D ambiguous. V was pared by 0 bases and J by 7 bases, with 9 bases between. The CDR3 runs to 13 residues. In germline, CDR1 is SGHTA, CDR2 FQGNSA. The CDR3 here is CASSLARQAGYTF. DNA for the CDR3: TGTGCCAGCAGCTTAGCGCGGCAGGCTGGCTACACCTTC.

This clone appeared a few times. J is TRBJ1-6 and V is TRBV25-1; D not resolved. Germline loops: CDR1 MGHDK, CDR2 SYGVNS. Trimming cost V 3 bases and J 6 bases, with 3 bases left between them. CDR3 length equals 12 residues. This chain's CDR3 is CASSDLNSPLHF. CDR3 nucleotides: TGTGCCAGCAGTGACCTTAATTCACCCCTCCACTTT.

The J gene is TRBJ2-7, the V gene TRBV5-1; 11 bases fit TRBD2. The J segment lost 6 bases and the V segment lost 6 bases, leaving 8 bases of the junction unmatched. This CDR3 region has 14 residues. Per germline, CDR1 SGHRS and CDR2 YFSETQ. DNA of the CDR3: TGCGCCAGCAAGGTGGCTAGCGGGAGGAGCGAGCAGTACTTC. Its protein product is CASKVASGRSEQYF.

This clone was seen only a few times. The V gene is TRBV13, the J gene TRBJ1-6; D is ambiguous. Germline V gene lookup returns CDR1 PRHDT and CDR2 FYEKMQ (reference sequence). The CDR3 is 12 residues long. Trimming removed 4 bases from V and 10 bases from J, with 8 bases in between. CDR3 sequence reads: CASSSLGSPLHF. The CDR3 DNA reads as TGTGCCAGCAGCTCCCTAGGGTCACCCCTCCACTTT.

This clone was seen only a few times. This chain links TRBV21-1 with TRBJ2-1; the table calls TRBD2, which could not be checked here. TRBV21-1 is described as a pseudogene. The CDR3 sequence is 17 residues long. The CDR3, as DNA: TGTGCCAGCAGCAAAATGTTTTTAGCGGGAAGGTTCGATGAGCAGTTCTTC. Translated: CASSKMFLAGRFDEQFF.

This chain links TRBV30 with TRBJ1-5; the match to TRBD1 covers 10 bases. CDR3 length: 15 amino acids. Trimming at V came to 5 bases and at J to 3 bases, leaving 7 bases not matched to a gene. CDR1 is GTSNPN and CDR2 is SVGIG in the germline V gene (reference sequence). The CDR3 DNA sequence: TGTGCCTGGGGGACCGGGACAGGGGCCAATCAGCCCCAGCATTTT. Protein sequence: CAWGTGTGANQPQHF.

This clone was seen a handful of times. The gene calls are TRBV9 and TRBJ1-5; D is undetermined. CDR1 SGDLS and CDR2 YYNGEE come from the germline V gene. The V end was cut by 0 bases, the J end by 4 bases, with 11 bases between. The CDR3 loop spans 15 amino acids. The CDR3 reads CASSVDGHKNQPQHF. The CDR3 DNA reads TGTGCCAGCAGCGTAGATGGGCACAAGAATCAGCCCCAGCATTTT.

This chain connects TRBV6-5 to TRBJ1-2, with D maybe TRBD1 (5 bases). Germline CDR1 MNHEY, CDR2 SVGAGI. V lost 10 bases and J 5 bases, leaving 17 bases between the germline ends. This CDR3 contains 13 residues. The CDR3 loop reads CAIRTSNEYGYTF. In DNA, the CDR3 is TGTGCCATTCGGACATCCAATGAGTATGGCTACACCTTC.

This clone was seen more than once but under ten times. J is TRBJ2-5 and V is TRBV9, with no clear D. Germline CDR1 reads SGDLS; CDR2 reads YYNGEE. The V gene lost 0 bases and the J gene lost 4 bases, with 16 bases spanning the gap. The CDR3 covers 16 residues. The CDR3 nucleotides are TGTGCCAGCAGCGTAGGAATAGGGTCCTTCCGAGAGACCCAGTACTTC. Amino acid sequence: CASSVGIGSFRETQYF. Combining the CDR3 with reference TRBV9 and TRBJ2-5 gives the whole variable domain DSGVTQTPKHLITATGQRVTLRCSPRSGDLSVYWYQQSLDQGLQFLIQYYNGEERAKGNILERFSAQQFPDLHSELNLSSLELGDSALYFCASSVGIGSFRETQYFGPGTRLLVL.

This clone was detected a few times. The chain couples TRBV28 to TRBJ1-1; D possibly corresponds to TRBD1 (6 bases). The V and J ends lost 7 bases and 0 bases respectively, with 9 bases between them. This CDR3 is 13 amino acids long. Germline CDR1 MDHEN, CDR2 SYDVKM. CDR3 protein: CASTQGMNTEAFF. The CDR3 DNA follows: TGTGCCAGCACTCAGGGGATGAACACTGAAGCTTTCTTT.

The chain has TRBV27 and TRBJ1-1; possible D gene TRBD1, 6 bases. V lost 4 bases, J lost 4 bases, and 13 bases lay in between. CDR3 length: 14 amino acids. Per germline, CDR1 MNHEY and CDR2 SMNVEV (reference sequence). As DNA, the CDR3 is TGTGCCAGCAGTTCCCAGGGGTTAATCACTGAAGCTTTCTTT. It is translated as CASSSQGLITEAFF.

The chain recombines TRBV28 with TRBJ2-1; 11 positions agree with TRBD2. From germline, CDR1 is MDHEN and CDR2 SYDVKM. J lost 3 bases, V lost 8 bases, and 9 bases had no gene match. The CDR3 length is 16 residues. In DNA, the CDR3 is TGTGCCAGCCGGAAAACTAGCGGGGGCCGCTACAATGAGCAGTTCTTC. It yields the protein CASRKTSGGRYNEQFF. Complete variable domain (other parts from reference TRBV28 and TRBJ2-1): DVKVTQSSRYLVKRTGEKVFLECVQDMDHENMFWYRQDPGLGLRLIYFSYDVKMKEKGDIPEGYSVSREKKERFSLILESASTNQTSMYLCASRKTSGGRYNEQFFGPGTRLTVL.

This clone was seen a few times. The V gene is TRBV29-1, the J gene TRBJ2-1, with 16 bases that match TRBD2. Per the germline V gene, CDR1 is SQVTM and CDR2 is ANQGSEA. The CDR3 runs to 17 residues. V shed 2 bases, J shed 15 bases, and the junction held 16 bases outside the gene matches. The CDR3 is CSVERGTSGTSGRAGFF. CDR3 nucleotide sequence: TGCAGCGTTGAAAGGGGCACTAGCGGGACTAGCGGGAGGGCTGGGTTCTTC.

This clone has a handful of counts. The chain couples TRBV5-4 to TRBJ1-1; D is perhaps TRBD1 (6 bases). V was trimmed by 5 bases and J by 3 bases, leaving 11 bases between them. Looked up from germline, CDR1 is SGHNT and CDR2 is YYREEE (reference sequence). This CDR3 has 13 amino acids. CDR3 amino acids: CASRGQLDTEAFF. The CDR3 DNA follows: TGTGCCAGCAGAGGACAGCTAGACACTGAAGCTTTCTTT.

This clone was detected a few times. The V and J genes are TRBV19 and TRBJ2-2; D is unclear. The CDR3 runs to 14 residues. Trimming took 5 bases from V and 1 from J, leaving 8 bases between them. Germline CDR1 LNHDA, CDR2 SQIVND (reference sequence). The CDR3 bases are TGTGCCAGTAGTTCAACCAGGAACACCGGGGAGCTGTTTTTT. Translation: CASSSTRNTGELFF.

This clone came up a few times. The chain couples TRBV7-9 to TRBJ1-1, with no clear D. The V end was cut by 5 bases, the J end by 6 bases, with 10 bases between. This CDR3 has 12 amino acids. Per germline, CDR1 SEHNR and CDR2 FQNEAQ (reference sequence). The DNA of the CDR3 is TGTGCCAGCAGCCACACTAGGGCTGAAGCTTTCTTT. Its translation is CASSHTRAEAFF.

The rearrangement joins TRBV28 to TRBJ2-1; 7 positions match TRBD2. V gave up 5 bases and J gave up 0 bases; unmatched junction bases: 7. The CDR3 contains 16 residues. The V gene's germline CDR1 is MDHEN and CDR2 SYDVKM. The CDR3 region is CASSADLAVSYNEQFF. The CDR3 DNA sequence: TGTGCCAGCAGTGCAGACCTAGCGGTCTCCTACAATGAGCAGTTCTTC.

This chain connects TRBV7-9 to TRBJ2-1; D is perhaps TRBD1 (6 bases). V lost 5 bases, J lost 4 bases, and 6 bases lay in between. The CDR3 is 12 amino acids. The germline gives CDR1 SEHNR, CDR2 FQNEAQ (reference sequence). The CDR3 coding sequence is TGTGCCAGCAGCAGGGGGTACAATGAGCAGTTCTTC. Translated: CASSRGYNEQFF.

This clone was recorded a few times. This sequence joins TRBV27 and TRBJ2-2; tentative D call: TRBD2 (6 bases). Germline CDR1 is MNHEY and CDR2 is SMNVEV (reference sequence). The CDR3 runs 18 residues. Trimming took off 2 bases at V and 5 bases at J, with 21 bases between the two ends. The CDR3 sequence: CASSLLARVRRGTGELFF. CDR3 DNA sequence: TGTGCCAGCAGTTTACTAGCTCGTGTACGGAGGGGAACCGGGGAGCTGTTTTTT.

This clone was seen a handful of times. The chain employs TRBV7-2 and TRBJ2-7, with 11 bases identical to TRBD2. Unmatched junction bases numbered 1, after V lost 4 bases and J lost 2 bases. Germline lookup yields CDR1 SGHTA and CDR2 FQGNSA. This CDR3 is built from 14 residues. The CDR3 region has the DNA TGTGCCAGCAGCTCTAGCGGGGGGCCCTACGAGCAGTACTTC. Its protein product is CASSSSGGPYEQYF.

This clone was detected a few times. The chain links TRBV5-1 to TRBJ1-3; weak D call: TRBD1 (5 bases). Germline-derived CDR1 and CDR2 are SGHRS and YFSETQ. The V gene lost 4 bases and the J gene lost 0 bases, with 8 bases spanning the gap. The CDR3 runs to 14 residues. The CDR3 is CASSRDVSGNTIYF. CDR3 coding DNA: TGCGCCAGCAGCCGGGACGTCTCTGGAAACACCATATATTTT.

V usage is TRBV2 and J usage is TRBJ2-3; a possible D gene is TRBD1 (6 bases). Germline V gene data show CDR1 as SNHLY and CDR2 as FYNNEI. The CDR3 extends over 16 amino acids. V was pared by 6 bases and J by 4 bases, with 20 bases between. CDR3 in DNA: TGTGCCAGCAGCGCCAAGGTACAGGGTGGTCCAGATACGCAGTATTTT. It yields the protein CASSAKVQGGPDTQYF.

This clone was seen a handful of times. This specimen includes other DNA sequences encoding the same CDR3. V usage is TRBV7-2 and J usage is TRBJ2-3, with D uncertain. The germline gives CDR1 SGHTA, CDR2 FQGNSA. V was pared by 0 bases and J by 6 bases, with 4 bases between. This CDR3 contains 12 residues. CDR3 bases: TGTGCCAGCAGCTTAGCTCTGGATACGCAGTATTTT. It encodes CASSLALDTQYF. Looking up the rest from reference TRBV7-2 and TRBJ2-3 gives the full variable domain: GAGVSQSPSNKVTEKGKDVELRCDPISGHTALYWYRQSLGQGLEFLIYFQGNSAPDKSGLPSDRFSAERTGGSVSTLTIQRTQQEDSAVYLCASSLALDTQYFGPGTRLTVL.

The gene calls are TRBV30 and TRBJ1-3; unclear D gene. Germline loops: CDR1 GTSNPN, CDR2 SVGIG (reference sequence). This CDR3 spans 16 amino acids. Trimming left V 0 bases short and J 1 base short, with 13 bases between. This CDR3 is CAWSVLNRYSGNTIYF. The CDR3, as DNA: TGTGCCTGGAGTGTACTTAACCGTTATTCTGGAAACACCATATATTTT.

CDR3 in amino acids: CAWRATGGRDQPQHF. CDR3 nucleotide sequence: TGTGCCTGGAGGGCGACAGGGGGCCGAGATCAGCCCCAGCATTTT. The rearrangement joins TRBV30 to TRBJ1-5; 10 bases fit TRBD1. The J segment lost 5 bases and the V segment lost 3 bases, leaving 7 bases of the junction unmatched. The CDR3 is 15 residues long. The germline V gene encodes CDR1 GTSNPN and CDR2 SVGIG (reference sequence).

This clone was picked up a small number of times. The chain joins TRBV6-6 to TRBJ2-2; 9 bases are a match to TRBD1. J was trimmed by 1 base and V by 5 bases; bases with no gene match: 5. The germline V gene encodes CDR1 MNHNY and CDR2 SVGAGI (reference sequence). The CDR3 extends over 16 amino acids. The DNA of the CDR3 is TGTGCCAGCAGTATGCCGGGACAGGGGAACACCGGGGAGCTGTTTTTT. Encoded protein: CASSMPGQGNTGELFF.

On this clone: The junction differs from germline at one of its ends, possibly a read error. The gene calls are TRBV6-4 and TRBJ2-7, with D perhaps TRBD1 (6 bases). This CDR3 is 11 amino acids long. The germline V gene encodes CDR1 MRHNA and CDR2 SNTAGT. CDR3 sequence (DNA): TGTGCCAGCAGTCCCTACAGGGTGTCGTGCTTC. It specifies CASSPYRVSCF.

A few counts support this clone. The rearrangement links TRBV7-9 to TRBJ2-5; D perhaps matches TRBD1 (5 bases). In germline, CDR1 is SEHNR, CDR2 FQNEAQ (reference sequence). The V end lost 2 bases, the J end lost 2 bases, and 9 bases lay between the germline ends. The CDR3 covers 14 residues. The CDR3 reads CASSLFPGQETQYF. The DNA for the CDR3 is TGTGCCAGCAGCTTATTCCCAGGGCAAGAGACCCAGTACTTC. Looking up the rest from reference TRBV7-9 and TRBJ2-5 gives the full variable domain: DTGVSQNPRHKITKRGQNVTFRCDPISEHNRLYWYRQTLGQGPEFLTYFQNEAQLEKSRLLSDRFSAERPKGSFSTLEIQRTEQGDSAMYLCASSLFPGQETQYFGPGTRLLVL.

This clone has just a few counts. V is TRBV30 and J is TRBJ1-3, with D hard to call. The CDR3 extends over 13 amino acids. Germline values: CDR1 GTSNPN, CDR2 SVGIG (reference sequence). Trimming removed 3 bases from V and 4 bases from J, with 10 bases in between. The CDR3 sequence: CAWSPIDGNTIYF. The CDR3 nucleotides are TGTGCCTGGAGCCCTATTGACGGAAACACCATATATTTT.